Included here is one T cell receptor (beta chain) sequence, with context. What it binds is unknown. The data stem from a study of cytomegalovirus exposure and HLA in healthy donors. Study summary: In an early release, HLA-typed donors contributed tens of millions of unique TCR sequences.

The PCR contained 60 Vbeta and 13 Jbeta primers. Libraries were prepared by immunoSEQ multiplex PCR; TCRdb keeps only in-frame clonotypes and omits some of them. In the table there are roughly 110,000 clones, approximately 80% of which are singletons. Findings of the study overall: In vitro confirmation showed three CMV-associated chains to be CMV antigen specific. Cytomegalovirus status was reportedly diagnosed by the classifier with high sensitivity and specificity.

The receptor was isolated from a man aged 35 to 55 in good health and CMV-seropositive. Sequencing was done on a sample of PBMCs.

The CDR3 DNA is TGTGCCAGCAGCGTGGGGGTCGGGGGAGCAAACATTCAGTACTTC. This translates into CASSVGVGGANIQYF. The chain employs TRBV9 and TRBJ2-4, with D perhaps matching TRBD2 (6 bases). The CDR3 loop spans 15 amino acids. The V gene lost 2 bases and the J gene lost 6 bases, with 15 bases spanning the gap. The germline gives CDR1 SGDLS, CDR2 YYNGEE.